These T cell receptor beta chains were read from a single sample in a study of glioma-infiltrating T cells after dendritic cell vaccination. Data came from immunoSEQ multiplex PCR; TCRdb stores just in-frame clones and leaves some out. The table lists roughly 62,000 clones, about 79% of them singletons, with more than 15% in the top ten. The specimen comprised blood, sampled after dendritic cell vaccination. Every receptor here comes from a human donor with glioblastoma. The CDR3 runs from the conserved cysteine through the conserved F or W. D genes are given only for firm matches. Only some rows state a clone size, as once, few, many or a class for expanded clones.

v_call	d_call	j_call	cdr3_length	clone_size	cdr3_nt	cdr3_aa
TRBV6-1	TRBD1	TRBJ1-2	15	.	TGTGCCAGCAGTACACCGGGACAGACAACCGATGGCTACACCTTC	CASSTPGQTTDGYTF
TRBV19	TRBD1	TRBJ1-1	16	.	TGTGCCAGTAGTATTCTCGACAGGGGTTTCTCCACTGAAGCTTTCTTT	CASSILDRGFSTEAFF
TRBV18	.	TRBJ2-2	15	.	TGTGCCAGCTCACCGACTTGGAAGGACACCGGGGAGCTGTTTTTT	CASSPTWKDTGELFF
TRBV5-4	.	TRBJ2-3	15	.	TGTGCCAGCAGCTCTATTGCGGAAAGATCAGATACGCAGTATTTT	CASSSIAERSDTQYF
TRBV30	TRBD1	TRBJ1-1	14	.	TGTGCCTGGAGCACATACAGGACAGGGAGTCAAGCTTTCTTT	CAWSTYRTGSQAFF
TRBV27	.	TRBJ2-7	14	.	TGTGCCAGCAGTTCTGTCAGGGGTTCCTACGAGCAGTACTTC	CASSSVRGSYEQYF
TRBV6-5	TRBD1	TRBJ1-2	16	.	TGTGCCAGCAGTTACTCTGGAGGGGGCGCCCCGGGGGGCTACACCTTC	CASSYSGGGAPGGYTF
TRBV6-4	TRBD2	TRBJ2-6	15	once	TGTGCCAGCAGTGAACTAGCGAACGGGGCCAACGTCCTGACTTTC	CASSELANGANVLTF
TRBV6-5	.	TRBJ1-3	14	.	TGTGCCAGCAGCCGGACAGTCTCTGGAAACACCATATATTTT	CASSRTVSGNTIYF
TRBV5-1	TRBD2	TRBJ2-7	16	.	TGCGCCAGCAGCTGGACTAGCGGGGGGGCGTCGAACGAGCAGTACTTC	CASSWTSGGASNEQYF
TRBV6-5	.	TRBJ1-1	15	.	TGTGCCAGCAGTTACTCGAACGGCGGGAACACTGAAGCTTTCTTT	CASSYSNGGNTEAFF
TRBV30	.	TRBJ1-1	13	.	TGTGCCTGGCGGGGGGGATTGAACACTGAAGCTTTCTTT	CAWRGGLNTEAFF
TRBV7-6	.	TRBJ2-3	16	.	TGTGCCAGCAGTCCACGCAGGTTGGTCTCCACAGATACGCAGTATTTT	CASSPRRLVSTDTQYF
TRBV7-8	.	TRBJ2-5	12	few	TGTGCCAGCAGCAATAACCGGGAGCACCAGTACTTC	CASSNNREHQYF
TRBV6-5	.	TRBJ1-1	14	once	TGTGCCAGCAGTTACAAACCTGCCGGCACTGAAGCTTTCTTT	CASSYKPAGTEAFF
TRBV5-1	TRBD1	TRBJ1-1	17	.	TGCGCCAGCAGCTGGGGGGCGACAGGGGCGGGCAACACTGAAGCTTTCTTT	CASSWGATGAGNTEAFF
TRBV10-3	.	TRBJ2-5	13	.	TGTGCCATCAGTACGGGGGAACAAGAGACCCAGTACTTC	CAISTGEQETQYF
TRBV6-1	.	TRBJ1-2	12	.	TGTGCCAGCAGTGTCCTAGGCTATGGCTACACCTTC	CASSVLGYGYTF
TRBV7-2	TRBD2	TRBJ2-7	14	.	TGTGCCAGCAGCTTAGGCGGGAGGGTATACGAGCAGTACTTC	CASSLGGRVYEQYF
TRBV27	TRBD1	TRBJ2-5	13	.	TGTGCCAGCAGGGACAGGGTAGGCGAGACCCAGTACTTC	CASRDRVGETQYF
TRBV4-3	TRBD1	TRBJ1-6	16	.	TGCGCCAGCAGCCTAGTACCCGGGACAGCAAATTCACCCCTCCACTTT	CASSLVPGTANSPLHF
TRBV18	TRBD1	TRBJ1-1	14	.	TGTGCCAGCTCGACCCTCAGGGGGCGGGCTGAAGCTTTCTTT	CASSTLRGRAEAFF
TRBV5-1	TRBD1	TRBJ1-1	15	few	TGCGCCAGCAGCTTGGATGGGACAGACAACACTGAAGCTTTCTTT	CASSLDGTDNTEAFF
TRBV7-9	.	TRBJ1-6	14	.	TGTGCCAGCAGCTTAGAGGGTGGGAGGGCACCCCTCCACTTT	CASSLEGGRAPLHF
TRBV6-4	TRBD2	TRBJ2-1	15	.	TGTGCCAGCAGTGATAGGACTAGCGGCGGCAATGAGCAGTTCTTC	CASSDRTSGGNEQFF
TRBV4-1	TRBD1	TRBJ2-1	16	few	TGCGCCAGCAGCTCACGCCGGGACAGGGACTACAATGAGCAGTTCTTC	CASSSRRDRDYNEQFF
TRBV23-1	.	TRBJ2-7	15	.	TGCGCCAGCAGTCGCCGAAGGAGGCAGTTTAACGAGCAGTACTTC	CASSRRRRQFNEQYF
TRBV5-4	TRBD1	TRBJ2-7	16	.	TGTGCCAGCAGCCCGGGCGGAGGACAGGGGGATTACGAGCAGTACTTC	CASSPGGGQGDYEQYF
TRBV6-7	.	TRBJ1-5	15	few	TGTGCCAGCAGTTTACACAGGGTGGACAATCAGCCCCAGCATTTT	CASSLHRVDNQPQHF
TRBV4-1	.	TRBJ2-6	17	.	TGCGCCAGCAGCCAAGGGTGGGCAGGGTCTGGGGCCAACGTCCTGACTTTC	CASSQGWAGSGANVLTF
TRBV11-2	.	TRBJ1-6	15	.	TGTGCCAGCAGCTCCCTTAGAGGAAATAATTCACCCCTCCACTTT	CASSSLRGNNSPLHF
TRBV7-2	.	TRBJ2-3	13	.	TGTGCCAGCAGATTATCTAGCACAGATACGCAGTATTTT	CASRLSSTDTQYF
TRBV6-5	TRBD1	TRBJ2-7	14	.	TGTGCCAGCAGAAGGGGGACAGGGTCTCACGAGCAGTACTTC	CASRRGTGSHEQYF
TRBV6-5	TRBD1	TRBJ1-2	13	.	TGTGCCAGCAGAGGGACAGGGAGTGGTGGCTACACCTTC	CASRGTGSGGYTF
TRBV19	TRBD1	TRBJ1-1	15	few	TGTGCCAGTAGTTTTACCGGGACAGGAGGGACTGAAGCTTTCTTT	CASSFTGTGGTEAFF
TRBV11-3	.	TRBJ2-7	15	.	TGTGCCAGCAGCTTAGTGGCGGAAAGCTCCTACGAGCAGTACTTC	CASSLVAESSYEQYF
TRBV30	.	TRBJ2-1	14	.	TGTGCCTGGACGACGCGCGGGGATGTCGATGAGCAGTTCTTC	CAWTTRGDVDEQFF
TRBV27	TRBD1	TRBJ2-7	15	.	TGTGCCAGCAGTTGGGCCGGGACAGGGCGCTACGAGCAGTACTTC	CASSWAGTGRYEQYF
TRBV9	.	TRBJ2-1	15	.	TGTGCCAGCAGGGCCGTGGGCGGGGCGATCAATGAGCAGTTCTTC	CASRAVGGAINEQFF
TRBV9	TRBD2	TRBJ2-3	16	.	TGTGCCAGCAGCGTAGATCCGGGGGGGAGCACAGATACGCAGTATTTT	CASSVDPGGSTDTQYF
TRBV9	.	TRBJ1-1	16	.	TGTGCCAGCAGCGTAGGGATTGGAGAGGGCTCCACTGAAGCTTTCTTT	CASSVGIGEGSTEAFF
TRBV4-1	.	TRBJ2-7	14	once	TGCGCCAGCAGCCAGACATCTCAGGATAACGAGCAGTACTTC	CASSQTSQDNEQYF
TRBV9	TRBD1	TRBJ1-2	13	.	TGTGCCAGCAGCGCGGCAGGGGGCTTTGGCTACACCTTC	CASSAAGGFGYTF
TRBV4-1	.	TRBJ2-7	14	.	TGCGCCAGCAGCCAATTCTCGGAGGCCTACGGGCAGTACTTC	CASSQFSEAYGQYF
TRBV30	.	TRBJ2-5	13	.	TGTGCCTGGAGTGCGGTCTTTGAAGAGACCCAGTACTTC	CAWSAVFEETQYF
TRBV27	TRBD1	TRBJ1-4	14	.	TGTGCCAGCAGTATCGGGACAGGGTTTGAAAAACTGTTTTTT	CASSIGTGFEKLFF
TRBV4-1	TRBD1	TRBJ1-6	16	.	TGCGCCAGCAGCCTACCCGAGGGGGCAGGGGATTCACCCCTCCACTTT	CASSLPEGAGDSPLHF
TRBV19	.	TRBJ1-2	13	few	TGTGCCACCCAACCCACAGAAACTTATGGCTACACCTTC	CATQPTETYGYTF
TRBV6-6	.	TRBJ2-5	10	.	TGTGCGGGCGGGCAAGAGACCCAGTACTTC	CAGGQETQYF
TRBV27	TRBD1	TRBJ1-1	16	.	TGTGCCAGCAGCCTAACAGGGGCCGGGATGAACACTGAAGCTTTCTTT	CASSLTGAGMNTEAFF
TRBV27	.	TRBJ2-2	20	.	TGTGCCAGCAGTTTATCGCTGGGGAGGGGGGTGAAGGCGAACACCGGGGAGCTGTTTTTT	CASSLSLGRGVKANTGELFF
TRBV19	.	TRBJ1-3	14	few	TGTGCCAGTAGTATTCCAGGGGCTGGAAACACCATATATTTT	CASSIPGAGNTIYF
TRBV10-1	TRBD1	TRBJ1-1	16	.	TGCGCCAGCAGTGAATCGGCTCAGGGGGTGAACACTGAAGCTTTCTTT	CASSESAQGVNTEAFF
TRBV7-9	.	TRBJ2-5	15	.	TGTGCCAGCAGCGGAGGGAGAGGGGACCAAGAGACCCAGTACTTC	CASSGGRGDQETQYF